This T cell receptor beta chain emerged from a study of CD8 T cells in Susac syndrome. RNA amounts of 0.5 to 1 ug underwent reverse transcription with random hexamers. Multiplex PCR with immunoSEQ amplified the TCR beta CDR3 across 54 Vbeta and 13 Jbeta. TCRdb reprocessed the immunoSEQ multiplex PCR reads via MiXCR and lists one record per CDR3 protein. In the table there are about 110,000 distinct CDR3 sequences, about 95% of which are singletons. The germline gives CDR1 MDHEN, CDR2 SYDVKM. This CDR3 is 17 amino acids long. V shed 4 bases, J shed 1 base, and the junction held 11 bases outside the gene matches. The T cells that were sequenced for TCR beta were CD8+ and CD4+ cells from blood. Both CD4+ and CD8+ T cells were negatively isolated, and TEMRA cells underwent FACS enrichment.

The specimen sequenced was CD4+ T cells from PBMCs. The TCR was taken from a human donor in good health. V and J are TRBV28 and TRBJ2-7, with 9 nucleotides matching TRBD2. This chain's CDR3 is CASSSFDRLAASYEQYF. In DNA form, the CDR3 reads TGTGCCAGCAGTTCATTCGATAGACTAGCGGCGTCCTACGAGCAGTACTTC. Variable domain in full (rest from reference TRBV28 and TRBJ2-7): DVKVTQSSRYLVKRTGEKVFLECVQDMDHENMFWYRQDPGLGLRLIYFSYDVKMKEKGDIPEGYSVSREKKERFSLILESASTNQTSMYLCASSSFDRLAASYEQYFGPGTRLTVT.